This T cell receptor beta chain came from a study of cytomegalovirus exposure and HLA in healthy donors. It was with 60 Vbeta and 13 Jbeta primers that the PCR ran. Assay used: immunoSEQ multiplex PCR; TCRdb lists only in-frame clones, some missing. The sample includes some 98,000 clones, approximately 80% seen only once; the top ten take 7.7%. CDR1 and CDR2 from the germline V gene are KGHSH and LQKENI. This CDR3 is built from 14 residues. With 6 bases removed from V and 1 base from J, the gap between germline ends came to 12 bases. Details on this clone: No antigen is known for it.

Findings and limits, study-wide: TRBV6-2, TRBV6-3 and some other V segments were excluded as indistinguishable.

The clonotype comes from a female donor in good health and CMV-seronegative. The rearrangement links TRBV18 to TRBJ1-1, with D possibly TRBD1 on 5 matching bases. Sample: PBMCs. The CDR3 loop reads CASSQGTGNTEAFF. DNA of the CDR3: TGTGCCAGCTCCCAGGGTACTGGGAACACTGAAGCTTTCTTT. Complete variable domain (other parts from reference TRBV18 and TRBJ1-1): NAGVMQNPRHLVRRRGQEARLRCSPMKGHSHVYWYRQLPEEGLKFMVYLQKENIIDESGMPKERFSAEFPKEGPSILRIQQVVRGDSAAYFCASSQGTGNTEAFFGQGTRLTVV.